This TCR beta chain was captured by sequencing in a study of cytomegalovirus exposure and HLA in healthy donors. The CDR3 is 15 residues long. CDR1 is MGHRA and CDR2 is YSYEKL in the germline V gene. The V end lost 0 bases, the J end lost 4 bases, and 10 bases lay between the germline ends. PCR primers comprised 60 Vbeta and 13 Jbeta primers. Measured with immunoSEQ multiplex PCR; TCRdb has only the in-frame clones, and not every one. The sample carries about 170,000 clones, 84% recorded once. Study-wide results and limits: Available immune exposure information covered CMV serostatus only. Later analysis identified 15,000 to 20,000 TCR beta sequences associated with HLA alleles, using a false discovery rate threshold of 0.05.

About this clone: Its target is unknown.

Material: PBMCs. The chain recombines TRBV4-1 with TRBJ2-1; possibly TRBD1 for D (6 bases). The clonotype comes from a man younger than 35 in good health and CMV-seronegative. CDR3 nucleotide sequence: TGCGCCAGCAGCCAAGACAGGGGTTCGTACAATGAGCAGTTCTTC. Encoded protein: CASSQDRGSYNEQFF.